A single sample gave rise to the 31 T cell receptor beta chains below, sequenced in a study of blood T cell repertoires in COVID-19. Using immunoSEQ multiplex PCR, the repertoire was profiled, and TCRdb retains in-frame clones only, with some absent. The top ten clones hold almost 4.5% of a sample with 100,000 to 150,000 clones, about nine tenths of them seen once. Sequencing was performed on peripheral blood. The receptors were sampled from a man between 35 and 55 years old with acute or convalescent COVID-19.

This clone is a singleton in its sample. DNA for the CDR3: TGTGCCAGCAGTCCCCCGGGGAGGGTAGGAGAGACCCAGTACTTC. Its protein product is CASSPPGRVGETQYF. The rearrangement joins TRBV25-1 to TRBJ2-5, with 7 bases aligning to TRBD2. The CDR3 runs to 15 residues. V was pared by 5 bases and J by 4 bases, with 10 bases of the junction left unmatched. CDR1 MGHDK and CDR2 SYGVNS come from the germline V gene. Using reference TRBV25-1 and TRBJ2-5 for the parts outside the CDR3, the full variable domain is EADIYQTPRYLVIGTGKKITLECSQTMGHDKMYWYQQDPGMELHLIHYSYGVNSTEKGDLSSESTVSRIRTEHFPLTLESARPSHTSQYLCASSPPGRVGETQYFGPGTRLLVL.

The chain recombines TRBV9 with TRBJ1-5; D not resolved. Germline CDR1 and CDR2: SGDLS and YYNGEE. The V end lost 3 bases, the J end lost 0 bases, and 7 bases lay between the germline ends. This CDR3 spans 14 amino acids. This chain's CDR3 is CASSGGDSNQPQHF. The CDR3 nucleotides read TGTGCCAGCAGCGGGGGAGATAGCAATCAGCCCCAGCATTTT.

The chain links TRBV29-1 to TRBJ1-2; possible D gene TRBD1, 5 bases. V lost 4 bases to trimming and J lost 8 bases, with 17 bases between them. The CDR3 has 13 amino acids. Per germline, CDR1 SQVTM and CDR2 ANQGSEA. CDR3 region: CSVALGQGSGYTF. CDR3 in DNA: TGCAGCGTTGCTCTCGGGCAGGGCAGCGGCTACACCTTC. The entire variable domain, with the rest obtained from reference TRBV29-1 and TRBJ1-2, is as follows: SAVISQKPSRDICQRGTSLTIQCQVDSQVTMMFWYRQQPGQSLTLIATANQGSEATYESGFVIDKFPISRPNLTFSTLTVSNMSPEDSSIYLCSVALGQGSGYTFGSGTRLTVV.

The CDR3 sequence is CASSLEGVREQYF. DNA for the CDR3: TGTGCCAGCAGCCTAGAAGGGGTTAGGGAGCAGTACTTC. The rearrangement uses TRBV7-8 and TRBJ2-7; TRBD1 might be the D (5 bases). V gave up 5 bases and J gave up 7 bases, with 15 bases separating them. The CDR3 has 13 amino acids. The germline CDR1 and CDR2 sequences are SGHVS and FQNEAQ.

The chain carries TRBV6-2 or TRBV6-3 and TRBJ1-2; TRBD1 might be the D (6 bases). Trimming took off 2 bases at V and 3 bases at J, with 16 bases between the two ends. The CDR3 loop spans 16 amino acids. CDR1 MNHEY and CDR2 SVGEGT come from the germline V gene. CDR3 protein: CASSYETTGRDYGYTF. CDR3 nucleotides: TGTGCCAGCAGTTACGAAACAACAGGGAGGGACTATGGCTACACCTTC.

J is TRBJ2-2 and V is TRBV9; 9 nucleotides agree with TRBD2. Per the germline V gene, CDR1 is SGDLS and CDR2 is YYNGEE. CDR3 size: 16 residues. Trimming took 0 bases from V and 6 from J; bases not matched to a gene: 6. In DNA, the CDR3 is TGTGCCAGCAGCGTAGTTGGAGCGGGAGGAGCCGGGGAGCTGTTTTTT. Its protein product is CASSVVGAGGAGELFF.

This chain connects TRBV19 to TRBJ1-4, with 9 bases matching TRBD1. The germline V gene has CDR1 LNHDA and CDR2 SQIVND (reference sequence). V dropped 7 bases and J dropped 7; count of bases not matched to a gene: 4. This CDR3 contains 13 residues. The CDR3 nucleotides are TGTGCCAGTACACAGGGGGCGGGTGAAAAACTGTTTTTT. Translating gives CASTQGAGEKLFF.

The gene calls are TRBV20-1 and TRBJ2-1; TRBD1 matches at 9 bases. The germline gives CDR1 DFQATT, CDR2 SNEGSKA (reference sequence). With V trimmed by 1 base and J by 12 bases, 1 base remained unmatched. This CDR3 contains 11 residues. CDR3 in amino acids: CSARGQGVQFF. The CDR3 DNA is TGCAGTGCTAGAGGACAGGGGGTGCAGTTCTTC.

The chain employs TRBV9 and TRBJ2-7; 8 bases agree with TRBD1. V shed 4 bases, J shed 7 bases, and the junction held 10 bases outside the gene matches. The CDR3 has 14 amino acids. Germline V gene data show CDR1 as SGDLS and CDR2 as YYNGEE. CDR3 amino acids: CASSSRDRTQEQYF. The CDR3 nucleotides are TGTGCCAGCAGCTCCCGGGACAGGACTCAGGAGCAGTACTTC.

This clone was picked up one time. The chain couples TRBV3-1 (or the pseudogene TRBV3-2) to TRBJ2-7, with TRBD2 matching 14 bases. Looked up from germline, CDR1 is LGHDT and CDR2 is YNNKEL (reference sequence). This CDR3 comprises 15 residues. With V trimmed by 5 bases and J by 7 bases, 7 bases remained unmatched. The CDR3 region is CASSARLAGGREQYF. In nucleotides, the CDR3 is TGTGCCAGCAGCGCCCGACTAGCGGGGGGGCGGGAGCAGTACTTC.

The V call is TRBV6-5, the J call TRBJ1-2; D ambiguous. The V end was cut by 10 bases, the J end by 2 bases, with 14 bases between. Per germline, CDR1 MNHEY and CDR2 SVGAGI. The CDR3 is made up of 13 amino acids. This CDR3 is CATDPATNYGYTF. The CDR3 DNA is TGTGCCACCGATCCGGCGACAAACTATGGCTACACCTTC.

The chain joins TRBV15 to TRBJ2-5, with 7 nucleotides matching TRBD2. Germline CDR1 is LNHNV and CDR2 is YYDKDF (reference sequence). The CDR3 is made up of 11 amino acids. Losses at the gene ends were 5 bases for V and 9 bases for J; bases not matched to a gene: 3. As DNA, the CDR3 is TGTGCCACCAGCGGAGGGAGGGCCCAGTACTTC. Its protein is CATSGGRAQYF.

J is TRBJ1-1 and V is TRBV19, with D tentatively TRBD1 (5 bases). Germline V gene lookup returns CDR1 LNHDA and CDR2 SQIVND (reference sequence). Trimming pared 5 bases from V and 4 bases from J, leaving 17 bases between. This CDR3 comprises 15 residues. The CDR3 reads CASSVDGRRGTEAFF. The CDR3 DNA sequence: TGTGCCAGTAGTGTGGACGGGCGGAGGGGCACTGAAGCTTTCTTT.

This clone was observed a handful of times. This sequence joins TRBV19 and TRBJ2-2, with D hard to call. CDR1 is LNHDA, CDR2 SQIVND, per germline (reference sequence). CDR3 length equals 17 residues. The V gene lost 7 bases and the J gene lost 0 bases, with 18 bases spanning the gap. The CDR3 is CASIPGVAYANTGELFF. The DNA of the CDR3 is TGTGCCAGTATCCCGGGTGTGGCATACGCGAACACCGGGGAGCTGTTTTTT.

The gene calls are TRBV27 and TRBJ2-7, with D possibly TRBD1 on 5 matching bases. Germline V CDR1 and CDR2: MNHEY, SMNVEV (reference sequence). The CDR3 loop spans 13 amino acids. Trimming removed 2 bases from V and 3 bases from J, with 8 bases in between. The CDR3 bases are TGTGCCAGCAGTTTAGCCAGGGACTACGAGCAGTACTTC. Translation gives CASSLARDYEQYF.

The chain has TRBV18 and TRBJ1-4; TRBD1 matches 7 bases. The CDR3 covers 14 residues. The V gene end was trimmed by 3 bases and the J gene end by 4 bases; junction bases not matched to a gene: 2. Germline CDR1 and CDR2: KGHSH and LQKENI. CDR3 amino acids: CASSPGTDNEKLFF. CDR3 coding DNA: TGTGCCAGCTCACCCGGGACAGATAATGAAAAACTGTTTTTT.

The chain combines TRBV18 with TRBJ1-5; a possible D gene is TRBD1 (5 bases). Trimming took 7 bases from V and 5 from J, leaving 12 bases between them. The CDR3 sequence is 13 residues long. CDR1 and CDR2 (germline): KGHSH, LQKENI. In nucleotides, the CDR3 is TGTGCCAGCTTACTACAGGAAGATCAGCCCCAGCATTTT. Translating it yields CASLLQEDQPQHF. The full variable domain, completed using reference TRBV18 and TRBJ1-5, is NAGVMQNPRHLVRRRGQEARLRCSPMKGHSHVYWYRQLPEEGLKFMVYLQKENIIDESGMPKERFSAEFPKEGPSILRIQQVVRGDSAAYFCASLLQEDQPQHFGDGTRLSIL.

The chain carries TRBV30 and TRBJ1-2, with D maybe TRBD1 (6 bases). Germline values: CDR1 GTSNPN, CDR2 SVGIG (reference sequence). The V end lost 7 bases, the J end lost 2 bases, and 11 bases lay between the germline ends. This CDR3 has 12 amino acids. The CDR3 protein is CASAQGNYGYTF. In DNA form, the CDR3 reads TGTGCCTCTGCACAGGGCAACTATGGCTACACCTTC.

This chain joins TRBV7-2 and TRBJ1-1, with TRBD1 matching over 8 bases. Germline CDR1 and CDR2: SGHTA and FQGNSA. The CDR3 runs 16 residues. V was clipped by 4 bases and J by 1 base; unmatched bases: 8. The DNA of the CDR3 is TGTGCCAGCAGCTCAAAGGTCCAGGGGGCGAACACTGAAGCTTTCTTT. Amino acid sequence: CASSSKVQGANTEAFF.

The chain uses TRBV5-1 and TRBJ1-4; D is perhaps TRBD1 (5 bases). The CDR3 sequence is 17 residues long. Trimming left V 4 bases short and J 1 base short, with 17 bases between. Germline CDR1 SGHRS, CDR2 YFSETQ. In DNA, the CDR3 is TGCGCCAGCAGCCCAACGACAGCCGGTGTAACTAATGAAAAACTGTTTTTT. It is translated as CASSPTTAGVTNEKLFF.

The chain uses TRBV7-2 and TRBJ2-5; tentative D call: TRBD1 (5 bases). The CDR3 consists of 15 residues. V shed 5 bases and J shed 4 bases, with 17 bases lying between them. CDR1 is SGHTA and CDR2 is FQGNSA in the germline V gene. CDR3 region: CASSPQGGEVETQYF. CDR3 nucleotides: TGTGCCAGCAGCCCCCAGGGCGGTGAGGTAGAGACCCAGTACTTC.

V gene TRBV7-2 combines with J gene TRBJ2-1, with 7 bases lining up with TRBD1. The CDR3 totals 13 residues. CDR1 and CDR2 from the germline V gene are SGHTA and FQGNSA. J gave up 5 bases and V 6 bases, and 4 bases lay outside the gene matches. CDR3 sequence reads: CASSQGEHNEQFF. The CDR3, as DNA: TGTGCCAGCAGTCAGGGGGAGCACAATGAGCAGTTCTTC.

This chain uses TRBV5-4 with TRBJ2-1; TRBD2 might be the D (6 bases). Between the trimmed V and J ends, which lost 4 bases and 5 bases, there was a span of 22 bases. This CDR3 has 17 amino acids. Germline CDR1 and CDR2: SGHNT and YYREEE (reference sequence). In DNA, the CDR3 is TGTGCCAGCAGCCCCGGGCGATGGAAGGGAGGCCACAATGAGCAGTTCTTC. This translates into CASSPGRWKGGHNEQFF.

The chain links TRBV30 to TRBJ1-1, with D possibly matching TRBD1 (6 bases). The V gene lost 0 bases and the J gene lost 1 base, with 15 bases spanning the gap. The germline V gene encodes CDR1 GTSNPN and CDR2 SVGIG (reference sequence). The CDR3 loop spans 16 amino acids. The DNA for the CDR3 is TGTGCCTGGAGTGTACTGGGAGGGGGACCGAACACTGAAGCTTTCTTT. It codes for CAWSVLGGGPNTEAFF.

This rearrangement joins TRBV19 to TRBJ1-5; 7 bases agree with TRBD1. The germline V gene encodes CDR1 LNHDA and CDR2 SQIVND (reference sequence). V was clipped by 5 bases and J by 1 base; unmatched bases: 5. The CDR3 totals 15 residues. The CDR3 coding sequence is TGTGCCAGTAGTCAGGGGGGCACAAGCAATCAGCCCCAGCATTTT. Protein: CASSQGGTSNQPQHF.

The chain recombines TRBV6-5 with TRBJ1-1; D remains unclear. This CDR3 comprises 16 residues. Trimming left V 0 bases short and J 5 bases short, with 16 bases between. Germline lookup yields CDR1 MNHEY and CDR2 SVGAGI. The CDR3 loop is CASSYSKGGFTTEAFF. CDR3 in DNA: TGTGCCAGCAGTTACTCGAAGGGCGGGTTTACGACTGAAGCTTTCTTT.

This chain connects TRBV19 to TRBJ1-4; 7 bases align to TRBD1. After removal of 9 bases from V and 5 bases from J, the junction contained 21 bases not matched to a gene. Per the germline V gene, CDR1 is LNHDA and CDR2 is SQIVND (reference sequence). There are 18 residues in the CDR3. The CDR3 DNA follows: TGTGCCAGCAAAAAGACGGGACAGCTACCTTGGGACAATGAAAAACTGTTTTTT. Translating gives CASKKTGQLPWDNEKLFF.

The gene calls are TRBV11-3 and TRBJ2-3; 7 bases fit TRBD2. The V gene's germline CDR1 is SGHNT and CDR2 YENEEA. This CDR3 contains 14 residues. The V gene end was trimmed by 3 bases and the J gene end by 4 bases; junction bases not matched to a gene: 4. Written as DNA, the CDR3 is TGTGCCAGCAGCTTCGCGGGGGTGCCAGATACGCAGTATTTT. It yields the protein CASSFAGVPDTQYF.

The genes are TRBV18 and TRBJ1-5; tentatively, D is TRBD1 (6 bases). The V end lost 3 bases, the J end lost 0 bases, and 12 bases lay between the germline ends. The CDR3 is 16 amino acids. The V gene's germline CDR1 is KGHSH and CDR2 LQKENI. This CDR3 reads CASSPIRGDSNQPQHF. DNA for the CDR3: TGTGCCAGCTCACCGATCAGGGGAGATAGCAATCAGCCCCAGCATTTT.

This chain joins TRBV4-1 and TRBJ2-7; 7 bases line up with TRBD1. The CDR3 totals 15 residues. Germline V gives CDR1 MGHRA, CDR2 YSYEKL. Trimming removed 1 base from V and 7 bases from J; junction bases left unmatched: 10. This CDR3 reads CASSQGQGELGEQYF. The CDR3 bases are TGCGCCAGCAGCCAAGGGCAGGGGGAATTGGGAGAGCAGTACTTC.

V usage is TRBV7-9 and J usage is TRBJ2-7; tentatively, D is TRBD1 (6 bases). CDR1 and CDR2 from the germline V gene are SEHNR and FQNEAQ (reference sequence). With 6 bases removed from V and 5 bases from J, the gap between germline ends came to 14 bases. The CDR3 contains 13 residues. This chain's CDR3 is CASSPDRLNEQYF. CDR3 DNA: TGTGCCAGCAGTCCAGACAGGCTTAACGAGCAGTACTTC.